Below are 29 T cell receptor beta chains sequenced from a single sample in a study of response to subunit inactivated influenza vaccine. TCRdb processed the RT-PCR reads anew with MiXCR; each CDR3 protein has one entry. The sample records 800,000 or so distinct CDR3 sequences, roughly 20% being singletons. The sequenced sample was PBMCs from blood, obtained more than 4 days after vaccination. These receptor sequences come from a man in his fifties or sixties who received an inactivated influenza vaccine.

Details on this clonotype: A much larger clone is a single base away; this may be a read error. This rearrangement joins TRBV12-3 or TRBV12-4 to TRBJ2-7; no reliable D call. Trimming took off 2 bases at V and 3 bases at J, with 5 bases between the two ends. This CDR3 is built from 12 residues. CDR3 DNA: TGTGCCAGCAGTTTAAAGGTCTACGAGCAGTACTTC. Translation: CASSLKVYEQYF.

V usage is TRBV7-9 and J usage is TRBJ2-5; 7 nucleotides align to TRBD2. CDR3 length: 16 residues. Per germline, CDR1 SEHNR and CDR2 FQNEAQ (reference sequence). The V gene end was trimmed by 5 bases and the J gene end by 5 bases; junction bases not matched to a gene: 14. This chain's CDR3 is CASSGLGTGAGETQYF. CDR3 in DNA: TGTGCCAGCAGCGGACTAGGTACAGGAGCGGGGGAGACCCAGTACTTC.

There are a few counts of this clonotype. The chain couples TRBV7-2 to TRBJ1-5, with D possibly being TRBD1 (6 bases). V lost 4 bases and J lost 4, with 11 bases in between. This CDR3 is built from 14 residues. CDR1 is SGHTA, CDR2 FQGNSA, per germline. In DNA, the CDR3 is TGTGCCAGCAGCTCGGTAGGGGGGAATCAGCCCCAGCATTTT. Its translation is CASSSVGGNQPQHF.

The genes are TRBV20-1 and TRBJ2-7; maybe TRBD2 (6 bases). Trimming stripped 5 bases from V and 4 bases from J, with 12 bases between. This CDR3 is built from 12 residues. Looked up from germline, CDR1 is DFQATT and CDR2 is SNEGSKA (reference sequence). DNA of the CDR3: TGCAGTGCTGGACGGGAGTCTTACGAGCAGTACTTC. Protein: CSAGRESYEQYF.

This rearrangement joins TRBV4-2 to TRBJ2-1; TRBD2 aligns across 13 bases. The germline CDR1 and CDR2 sequences are LGHNA and YNFKEQ. This CDR3 has 18 amino acids. V dropped 1 base and J dropped 7; count of bases not matched to a gene: 10. CDR3 protein: CASSQGTSGGPWANEQFF. In DNA form, the CDR3 reads TGTGCCAGCAGCCAAGGGACTAGCGGGGGTCCCTGGGCAAATGAGCAGTTCTTC.

The J gene is TRBJ2-7, the V gene TRBV27; D unclear. V was shortened by 11 bases and J by 2 bases, with 16 bases between the two germline ends. This CDR3 has 13 amino acids. Germline V gives CDR1 MNHEY, CDR2 SMNVEV (reference sequence). The CDR3 reads CASAVSSPYEQYF. The DNA of the CDR3 is TGTGCCTCAGCAGTTAGTAGTCCCTACGAGCAGTACTTC.

Only a few counts were recorded for this clonotype. This chain links TRBV21-1 with TRBJ1-1. TRBV21-1 is reported as a pseudogene. This CDR3 comprises 15 residues. The DNA of the CDR3 is TGTGCCAGCAGAGAGGATCGGACCGTGAACACTGAAGCTTTCTTT. Translated: CASREDRTVNTEAFF.

The V and J genes are TRBV18 and TRBJ2-7, with a possible D match to TRBD2 (5 bases). CDR3 length equals 15 residues. Trimming removed 1 base at V and 2 bases at J, with 12 bases between. In germline, CDR1 is KGHSH, CDR2 LQKENI. The CDR3: CASSPRPAEPYEQYF. The CDR3 DNA reads as TGTGCCAGCTCACCACGGCCAGCGGAACCCTACGAGCAGTACTTC.

With regard to this clonotype: Just one base apart from a much larger clone, this may be a read error. The chain has TRBV20-1 and TRBJ2-1; tentatively, D is TRBD2 (5 bases). The CDR3 is 14 amino acids. CDR1 and CDR2 (germline): DFQATT, SNEGSKA (reference sequence). CDR3 sequence reads: CSTRDRYIRNEQFF. The CDR3 DNA reads as TGCAGTACTAGAGACCGTTACATTAGGAATGAGCAGTTCTTC.

This chain connects TRBV6-5 to TRBJ2-1, with 8 bases identical to TRBD2. This CDR3 is 17 amino acids long. V was clipped by 2 bases and J by 1 base; unmatched bases: 7. Per the germline V gene, CDR1 is MNHEY and CDR2 is SVGAGI. The CDR3 sequence: CASSYPWTSRSYNEQFF. The CDR3, as DNA: TGTGCCAGCAGTTACCCTTGGACTAGCCGGTCCTACAATGAGCAGTTCTTC.

This clonotype was detected a few times. As DNA, the CDR3 is TGCGGTGGGACAGGGGAGGTTTACGAGCAGTACTTC. This gives the protein CGGTGEVYEQYF. V usage is TRBV20-1 and J usage is TRBJ2-7, with TRBD1 matching 10 bases. CDR1 is DFQATT, CDR2 SNEGSKA, per germline (reference sequence). The CDR3 runs 12 residues.

The rearrangement uses TRBV12-3 or TRBV12-4 and TRBJ2-1; 8 bases match TRBD2. This CDR3 is 15 amino acids long. The V segment lost 2 bases and the J segment 4 bases; nucleotides outside the gene matches: 4. The CDR3 nucleotides read TGTGCCAGCAGTTTAACGGGGGGGCGGTACAATGAGCAGTTCTTC. It is translated as CASSLTGGRYNEQFF.

In this sample, this clonotype turned up a few times. The V call is TRBV6-5, the J call TRBJ2-2; 9 positions match TRBD1. With V trimmed by 2 bases and J by 4 bases, 5 bases remained unmatched. The CDR3 has 16 amino acids. CDR1 and CDR2 (germline): MNHEY, SVGAGI. CDR3 nucleotides: TGTGCCAGCAGTTACCCGGGACAGGGAGGCACCGGGGAGCTGTTTTTT. Translated: CASSYPGQGGTGELFF.

The chain uses TRBV20-1 and TRBJ2-1; D is undetermined. The V end lost 3 bases, the J end lost 0 bases, and 12 bases lay between the germline ends. CDR3 length: 15 residues. Germline V gene sequence: CDR1 DFQATT, CDR2 SNEGSKA (reference sequence). The CDR3 sequence: CSASRSRSSYNEQFF. The CDR3 nucleotides read TGCAGTGCTAGTCGTAGCAGGAGCTCCTACAATGAGCAGTTCTTC.

The rearrangement joins TRBV4-3 to TRBJ1-3, with 12 bases identical to TRBD1. Germline CDR1 reads LGHNA; CDR2 reads YSLEER. The CDR3 sequence is 18 residues long. J was trimmed by 4 bases and V by 4 bases; bases with no gene match: 11. The CDR3 here is CASSRGTGGLAAGNTIYF. The CDR3, as DNA: TGCGCCAGCAGCCGAGGGACAGGGGGCTTAGCGGCCGGAAACACCATATATTTT.

The rearrangement uses TRBV3-1 and TRBJ2-3, with a weak D call TRBD2 (5 bases). Trimming stripped 1 base from V and 6 bases from J, with 23 bases between. In germline, CDR1 is LGHDT, CDR2 YNNKEL (reference sequence). This CDR3 has 18 amino acids. The CDR3 loop reads CASSQGTGLAFRGDTQYF. The CDR3 bases are TGTGCCAGCAGCCAAGGCACTGGGCTAGCCTTTAGAGGGGATACGCAGTATTTT.

The rearrangement uses TRBV7-9 and TRBJ2-1; no definite D call. The CDR3 runs 15 residues. With 2 bases removed from V and 6 bases from J, the gap between germline ends came to 14 bases. Germline V gene sequence: CDR1 SEHNR, CDR2 FQNEAQ (reference sequence). CDR3 residues: CASSLLSVPGNEQFF. CDR3 DNA: TGTGCCAGCAGCTTACTTTCGGTCCCGGGCAATGAGCAGTTCTTC.

This chain links TRBV9 with TRBJ2-1, with TRBD1 matching over 9 bases. V shed 0 bases and J 6 bases; nucleotides not matched to a gene: 4. CDR3 length: 15 amino acids. Germline values: CDR1 SGDLS, CDR2 YYNGEE. The CDR3 bases are TGTGCCAGCAGCGTAGTGGGACAGGGTACCAATGAGCAGTTCTTC. It codes for CASSVVGQGTNEQFF.

This clonotype was recorded at least ten times. This chain links TRBV7-2 with TRBJ1-1; 9 bases fit TRBD1. Germline CDR1 and CDR2: SGHTA and FQGNSA. CDR3 length equals 15 residues. Germline trimming cut 4 bases from V and 2 bases from J; bases unmatched to any gene: 5. CDR3 DNA sequence: TGTGCCAGCAGCTGGGGACAGGGCGTTAACACTGAAGCTTTCTTT. Protein: CASSWGQGVNTEAFF. The entire variable domain, with the rest obtained from reference TRBV7-2 and TRBJ1-1, is as follows: GAGVSQSPSNKVTEKGKDVELRCDPISGHTALYWYRQSLGQGLEFLIYFQGNSAPDKSGLPSDRFSAERTGGSVSTLTIQRTQQEDSAVYLCASSWGQGVNTEAFFGQGTRLTVV.

This clonotype was seen only a few times. The V call is TRBV6-2 or TRBV6-3, the J call TRBJ2-7, with 11 bases matching TRBD2. V shed 6 bases, J shed 5 bases, and the junction held 12 bases outside the gene matches. The CDR3 extends over 16 amino acids. Germline loops: CDR1 MNHEY, CDR2 SVGEGT. As DNA, the CDR3 is TGTGCCAGCAGCCCACTTAGCGGGAGGGCCCTTGACGAGCAGTACTTC. Amino acid sequence: CASSPLSGRALDEQYF.

The gene calls are TRBV7-2 and TRBJ2-3; D is perhaps TRBD2 (6 bases). The CDR3 is made up of 15 amino acids. With 1 base removed from V and 7 bases from J, the gap between germline ends came to 15 bases. Germline V gives CDR1 SGHTA, CDR2 FQGNSA. CDR3 region: CASSLVGLPEYTQYF. CDR3 coding DNA: TGTGCCAGCAGCTTAGTTGGACTACCAGAGTATACGCAGTATTTT.

This clonotype was seen a handful of times. V gene TRBV5-1 combines with J gene TRBJ2-2, with D perhaps being TRBD1 or TRBD2 (6 bases each). The CDR3 covers 15 residues. The germline gives CDR1 SGHRS, CDR2 YFSETQ. Trimming stripped 0 bases from V and 3 bases from J, with 9 bases between. CDR3 nucleotide sequence: TGCGCCAGCAGCTTGGCGGGGGCGGACACCGGGGAGCTGTTTTTT. Protein: CASSLAGADTGELFF.

This clonotype was found a few times. CDR3 DNA: TGTGCCAGCAGTGATCGAGCTTCCCACGAGCAGTACTTC. Protein sequence: CASSDRASHEQYF. The chain joins TRBV25-1 to TRBJ2-7; no firm D call. Trimming stripped 3 bases from V and 5 bases from J, with 11 bases between. Germline V gene lookup returns CDR1 MGHDK and CDR2 SYGVNS. The CDR3 consists of 13 residues.

This clonotype was seen more than once but under ten times. CDR3 in DNA: TGTGCCTGGAGTCTAGCGGGAGTCGAGCAGTACTTC. This sequence encodes CAWSLAGVEQYF. This chain joins TRBV30 and TRBJ2-7; 10 positions agree with TRBD2. V shed 2 bases and J 6 bases; nucleotides not matched to a gene: 1. Germline loops: CDR1 GTSNPN, CDR2 SVGIG (reference sequence). There are 12 residues in the CDR3.

This clonotype was counted a few times. CDR3 coding DNA: TGTGCCAGCAGCTTGGGCGGGACAGGGGGCGTTGAGCTGTTTTTT. Its protein is CASSLGGTGGVELFF. The J gene is TRBJ2-2, the V gene TRBV5-5, with TRBD1 identical over 12 bases. The CDR3 is made up of 15 amino acids. J gave up 11 bases and V 0 bases, and 5 bases lay outside the gene matches. CDR1 is SGHKS, CDR2 YYEKEE, per germline (reference sequence).

This rearrangement joins TRBV20-1 to TRBJ1-1; D is undetermined. The CDR3 covers 12 residues. Trimming cost V 3 bases and J 0 bases, with 5 bases left between them. The germline V gene encodes CDR1 DFQATT and CDR2 SNEGSKA (reference sequence). DNA for the CDR3: TGCAGTGCTAGGGAGGTGAACACTGAAGCTTTCTTT. Translation gives CSAREVNTEAFF.

The chain recombines TRBV5-1 with TRBJ2-2; D is possibly TRBD2 (5 bases). This CDR3 comprises 15 residues. V shed 0 bases and J shed 2 bases, with 8 bases lying between them. Per germline, CDR1 SGHRS and CDR2 YFSETQ. The CDR3 sequence: CASSLERINTGELFF. The CDR3 DNA sequence: TGCGCCAGCAGCTTGGAGCGGATAAACACCGGGGAGCTGTTTTTT.

The chain links TRBV24-1 to TRBJ2-3, with 8 bases identical to TRBD1. The CDR3 totals 16 residues. The V gene end was trimmed by 3 bases and the J gene end by 3 bases; junction bases not matched to a gene: 7. Per germline, CDR1 KGHDR and CDR2 SFDVKD. The DNA of the CDR3 is TGTGCCACCAGTGATCCCAGGGGGCTACGGACAGATACGCAGTATTTT. This gives the protein CATSDPRGLRTDTQYF.

The chain carries TRBV10-3 and TRBJ2-5; no reliable D call. Trimming stripped 3 bases from V and 2 bases from J, with 7 bases between. The CDR3 spans 13 residues. CDR1 is ENHRY and CDR2 is SYGVKD in the germline V gene. The CDR3 nucleotides are TGTGCCATCAGTGAACCGAAACAAGAGACCCAGTACTTC. Translated: CAISEPKQETQYF.